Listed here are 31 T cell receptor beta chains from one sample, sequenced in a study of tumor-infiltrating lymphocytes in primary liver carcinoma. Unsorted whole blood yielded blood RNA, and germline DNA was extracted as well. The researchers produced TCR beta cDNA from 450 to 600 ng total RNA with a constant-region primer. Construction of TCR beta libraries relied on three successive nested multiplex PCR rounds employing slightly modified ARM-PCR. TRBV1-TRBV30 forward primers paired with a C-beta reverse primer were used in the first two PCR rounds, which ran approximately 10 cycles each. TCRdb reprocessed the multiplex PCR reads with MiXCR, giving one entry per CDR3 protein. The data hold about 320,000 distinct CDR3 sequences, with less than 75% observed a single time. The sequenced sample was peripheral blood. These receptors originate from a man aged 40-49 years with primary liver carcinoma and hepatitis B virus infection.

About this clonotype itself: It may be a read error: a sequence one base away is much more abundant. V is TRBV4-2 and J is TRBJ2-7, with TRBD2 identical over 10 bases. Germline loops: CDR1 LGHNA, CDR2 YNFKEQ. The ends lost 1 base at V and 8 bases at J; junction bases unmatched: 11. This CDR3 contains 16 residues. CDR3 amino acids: CASSQVGLAGAPKQYF. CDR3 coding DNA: TGTGCCAGCAGCCAAGTAGGCCTAGCGGGAGCCCCCAAGCAGTACTTC.

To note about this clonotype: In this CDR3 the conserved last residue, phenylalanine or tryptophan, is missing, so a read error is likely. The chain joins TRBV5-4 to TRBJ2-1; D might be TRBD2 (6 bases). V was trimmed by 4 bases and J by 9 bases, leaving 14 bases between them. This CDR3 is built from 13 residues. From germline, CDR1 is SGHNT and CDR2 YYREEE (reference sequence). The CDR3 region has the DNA TGTGCCAGCAGCGCGGGATTAGGTAGTGAGCAGTTCCTC. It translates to CASSAGLGSEQFL.

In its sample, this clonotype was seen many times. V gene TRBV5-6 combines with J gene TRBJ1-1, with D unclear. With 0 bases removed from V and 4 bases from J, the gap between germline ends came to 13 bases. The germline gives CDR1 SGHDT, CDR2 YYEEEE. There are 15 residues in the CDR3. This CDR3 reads CASSLEKVTSTEAFF. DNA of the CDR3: TGTGCCAGCAGCTTGGAGAAGGTTACGAGCACTGAAGCTTTCTTT.

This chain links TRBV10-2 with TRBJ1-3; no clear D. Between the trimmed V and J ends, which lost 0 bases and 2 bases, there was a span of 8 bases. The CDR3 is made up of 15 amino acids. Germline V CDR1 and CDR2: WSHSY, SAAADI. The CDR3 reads CASSESARAGNTIYF. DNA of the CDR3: TGCGCCAGCAGTGAGTCAGCGAGGGCTGGAAACACCATATATTTT.

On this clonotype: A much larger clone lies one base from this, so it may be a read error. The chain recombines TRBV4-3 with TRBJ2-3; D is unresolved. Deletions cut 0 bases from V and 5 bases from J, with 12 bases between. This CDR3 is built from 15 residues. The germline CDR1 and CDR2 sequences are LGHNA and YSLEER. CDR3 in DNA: TGCGCCAGCAGCCAAGATGCAATAGTCAGAGATACGCAGTATTTT. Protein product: CASSQDAIVRDTQYF.

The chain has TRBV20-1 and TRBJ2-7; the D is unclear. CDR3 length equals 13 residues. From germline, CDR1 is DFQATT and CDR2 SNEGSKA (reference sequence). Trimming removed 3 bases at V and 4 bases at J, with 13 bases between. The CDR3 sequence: CSARIGRKYEQYF. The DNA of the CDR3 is TGCAGTGCTAGGATCGGGCGGAAATACGAGCAGTACTTC.

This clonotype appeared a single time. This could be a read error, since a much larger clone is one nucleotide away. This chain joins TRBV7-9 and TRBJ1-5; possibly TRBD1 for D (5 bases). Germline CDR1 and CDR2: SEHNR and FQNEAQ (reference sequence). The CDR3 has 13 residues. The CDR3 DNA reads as TGTGTCAGCAGCTTAGCGGGGGACCAGCCCCAGCATTTT. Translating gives CVSSLAGDQPQHF. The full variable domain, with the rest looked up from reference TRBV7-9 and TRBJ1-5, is DTGVSQNPRHKITKRGQNVTFRCDPISEHNRLYWYRQTLGQGPEFLTYFQNEAQLEKSRLLSDRFSAERPKGSFSTLEIQRTEQGDSAMYLCVSSLAGDQPQHFGDGTRLSIL.

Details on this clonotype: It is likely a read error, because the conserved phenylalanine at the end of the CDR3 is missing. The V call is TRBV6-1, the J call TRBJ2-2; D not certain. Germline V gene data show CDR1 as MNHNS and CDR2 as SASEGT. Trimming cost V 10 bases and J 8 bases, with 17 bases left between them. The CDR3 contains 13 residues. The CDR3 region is CANAREVGGELFS. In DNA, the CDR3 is TGTGCCAACGCGAGAGAAGTAGGGGGGGAGCTGTTTTCT.

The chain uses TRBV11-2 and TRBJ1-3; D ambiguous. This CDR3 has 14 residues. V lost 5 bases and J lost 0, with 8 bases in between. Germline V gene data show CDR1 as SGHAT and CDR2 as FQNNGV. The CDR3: CASSGPISGNTIYF. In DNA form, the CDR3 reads TGTGCCAGCAGCGGGCCCATCTCTGGAAACACCATATATTTT.

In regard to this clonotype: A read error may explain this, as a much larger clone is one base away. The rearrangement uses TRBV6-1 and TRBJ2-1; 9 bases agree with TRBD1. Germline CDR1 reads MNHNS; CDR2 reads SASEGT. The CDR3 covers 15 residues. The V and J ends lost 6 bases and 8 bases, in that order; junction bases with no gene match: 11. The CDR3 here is CASRDPGQGEDEQFF. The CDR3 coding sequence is TGTGCCAGCAGGGACCCGGGACAGGGAGAGGATGAGCAGTTCTTC.

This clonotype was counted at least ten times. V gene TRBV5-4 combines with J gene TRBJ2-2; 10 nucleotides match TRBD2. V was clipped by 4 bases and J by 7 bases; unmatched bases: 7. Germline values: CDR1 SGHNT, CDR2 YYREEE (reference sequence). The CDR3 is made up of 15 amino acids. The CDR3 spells CASSPVAGGGGELFF. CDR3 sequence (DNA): TGTGCCAGCAGCCCCGTAGCGGGAGGAGGCGGGGAGCTGTTTTTT.

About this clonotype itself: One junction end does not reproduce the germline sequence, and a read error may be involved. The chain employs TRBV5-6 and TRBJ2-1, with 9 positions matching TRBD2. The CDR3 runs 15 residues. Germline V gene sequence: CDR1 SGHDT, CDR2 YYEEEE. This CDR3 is CTSSFRTSAYNEQFF. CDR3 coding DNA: TGTACCAGCAGCTTCCGGACTAGCGCCTACAATGAGCAGTTCTTC. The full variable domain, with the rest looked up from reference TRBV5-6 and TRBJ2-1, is DAGVTQSPTHLIKTRGQQVTLRCSPKSGHDTVSWYQQALGQGPQFIFQYYEEEERQRGNFPDRFSGHQFPNYSSELNVNALLLGDSALYLCTSSFRTSAYNEQFFGPGTRLTVL.

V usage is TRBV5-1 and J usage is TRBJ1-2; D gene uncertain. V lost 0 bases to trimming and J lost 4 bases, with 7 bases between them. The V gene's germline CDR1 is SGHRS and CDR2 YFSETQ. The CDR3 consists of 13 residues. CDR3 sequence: CASSLGQSYGYTF. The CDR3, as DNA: TGCGCCAGCAGCTTGGGGCAGTCCTATGGCTACACCTTC.

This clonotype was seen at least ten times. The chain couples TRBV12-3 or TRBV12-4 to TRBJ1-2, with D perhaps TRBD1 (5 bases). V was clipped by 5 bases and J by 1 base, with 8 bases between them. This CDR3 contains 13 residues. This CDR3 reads CASSPRDNYGYTF. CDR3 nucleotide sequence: TGTGCCAGCAGTCCCAGGGATAACTATGGCTACACCTTC.

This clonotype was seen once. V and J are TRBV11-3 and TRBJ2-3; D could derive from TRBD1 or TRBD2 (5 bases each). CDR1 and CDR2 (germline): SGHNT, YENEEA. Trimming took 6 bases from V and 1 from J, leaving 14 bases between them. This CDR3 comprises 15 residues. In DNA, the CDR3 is TGTGCCAGCAGTCTATGCGTGGGACGCACAGATACGCAGTATTTT. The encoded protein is CASSLCVGRTDTQYF.

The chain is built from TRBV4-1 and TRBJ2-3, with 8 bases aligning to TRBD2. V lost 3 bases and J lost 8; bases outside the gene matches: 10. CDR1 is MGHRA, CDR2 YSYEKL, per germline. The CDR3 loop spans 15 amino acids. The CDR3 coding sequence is TGCGCCAGCAGCCACGGGACTAGGGTATCAGTTACGCAGTATTTT. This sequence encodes CASSHGTRVSVTQYF.

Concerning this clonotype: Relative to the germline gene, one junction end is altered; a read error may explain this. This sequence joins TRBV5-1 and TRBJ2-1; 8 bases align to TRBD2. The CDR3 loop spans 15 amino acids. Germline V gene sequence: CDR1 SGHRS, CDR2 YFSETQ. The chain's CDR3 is CASSALGLDADERFF. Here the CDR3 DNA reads TGCGCCAGCAGCGCACTGGGACTAGACGCCGATGAGCGGTTCTTC.

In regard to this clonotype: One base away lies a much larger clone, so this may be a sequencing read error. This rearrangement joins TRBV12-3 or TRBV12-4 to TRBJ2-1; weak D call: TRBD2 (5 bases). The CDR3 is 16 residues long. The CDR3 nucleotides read TGTGCCAGCAGAACTAGAGGCAGGAGCTCCTACAATGAGCGGTTCTTC. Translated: CASRTRGRSSYNERFF.

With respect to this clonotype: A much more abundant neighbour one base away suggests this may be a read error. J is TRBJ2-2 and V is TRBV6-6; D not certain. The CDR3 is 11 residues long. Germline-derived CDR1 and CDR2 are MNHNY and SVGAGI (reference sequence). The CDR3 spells CASCYSGELFF. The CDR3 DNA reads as TGTGCCAGCTGTTACTCCGGGGAGCTGTTTTTT.

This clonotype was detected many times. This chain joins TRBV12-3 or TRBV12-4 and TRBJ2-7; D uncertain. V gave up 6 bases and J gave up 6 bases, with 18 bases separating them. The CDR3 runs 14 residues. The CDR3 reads CASSPAWGSGEQYF. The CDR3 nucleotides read TGTGCCAGCAGCCCCGCCTGGGGTTCAGGCGAGCAGTACTTC.

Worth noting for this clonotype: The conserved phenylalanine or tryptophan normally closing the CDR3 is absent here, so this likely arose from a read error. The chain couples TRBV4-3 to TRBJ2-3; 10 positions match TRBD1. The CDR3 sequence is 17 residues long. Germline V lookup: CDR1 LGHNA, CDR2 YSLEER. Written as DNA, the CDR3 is TGTGCCAGCAGCCAAGATCTAAGGACAGGGGGTCCAAATACACAGTATCTT. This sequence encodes CASSQDLRTGGPNTQYL.

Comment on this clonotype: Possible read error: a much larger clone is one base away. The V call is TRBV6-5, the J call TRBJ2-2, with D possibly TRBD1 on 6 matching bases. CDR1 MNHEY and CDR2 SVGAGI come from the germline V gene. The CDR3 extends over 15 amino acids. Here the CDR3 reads CASSYTGSGTGKLFF. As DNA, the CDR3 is TGTGCCAGCAGTTACACAGGGAGCGGAACCGGGAAGCTGTTTTTT.

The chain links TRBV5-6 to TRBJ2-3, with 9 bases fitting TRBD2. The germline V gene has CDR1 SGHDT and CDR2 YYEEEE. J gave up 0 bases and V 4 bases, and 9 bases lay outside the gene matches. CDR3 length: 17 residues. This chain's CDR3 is CASSPLDTSGSTDTQYF. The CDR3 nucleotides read TGTGCCAGCAGCCCTCTAGATACTAGCGGGAGCACAGATACGCAGTATTTT. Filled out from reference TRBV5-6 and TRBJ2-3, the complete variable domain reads DAGVTQSPTHLIKTRGQQVTLRCSPKSGHDTVSWYQQALGQGPQFIFQYYEEEERQRGNFPDRFSGHQFPNYSSELNVNALLLGDSALYLCASSPLDTSGSTDTQYFGPGTRLTVL.

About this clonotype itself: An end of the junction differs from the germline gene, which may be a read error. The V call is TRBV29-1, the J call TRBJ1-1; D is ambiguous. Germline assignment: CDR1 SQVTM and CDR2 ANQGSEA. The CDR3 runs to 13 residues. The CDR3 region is CNPQRSVNTEAFF. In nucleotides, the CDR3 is TGCAACCCACAAAGGAGCGTGAACACAGAAGCTTTCTTT.

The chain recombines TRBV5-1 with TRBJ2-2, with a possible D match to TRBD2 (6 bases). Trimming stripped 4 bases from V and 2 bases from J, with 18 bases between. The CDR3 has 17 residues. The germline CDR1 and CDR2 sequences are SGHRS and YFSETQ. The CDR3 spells CASSPYAPGLNTGELFF. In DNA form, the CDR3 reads TGCGCCAGCAGCCCGTACGCTCCGGGACTCAACACCGGGGAGCTGTTTTTT.

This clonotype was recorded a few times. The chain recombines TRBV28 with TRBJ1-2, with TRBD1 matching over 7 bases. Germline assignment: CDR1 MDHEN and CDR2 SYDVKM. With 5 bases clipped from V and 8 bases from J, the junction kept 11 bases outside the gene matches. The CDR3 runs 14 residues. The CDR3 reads CASSPPGQVAGYTF. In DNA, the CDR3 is TGTGCCAGCAGTCCCCCCGGACAGGTCGCCGGCTACACCTTC.

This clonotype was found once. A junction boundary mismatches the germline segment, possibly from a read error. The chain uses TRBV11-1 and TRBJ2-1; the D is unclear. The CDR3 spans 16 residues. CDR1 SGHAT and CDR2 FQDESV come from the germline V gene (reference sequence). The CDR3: CASARNVLGSYNEQCF. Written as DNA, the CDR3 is TGTGCCAGTGCCCGGAACGTCCTGGGCTCCTACAATGAGCAGTGCTTC. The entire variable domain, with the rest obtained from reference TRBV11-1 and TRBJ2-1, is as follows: EAEVAQSPRYKITEKSQAVAFWCDPISGHATLYWYRQILGQGPELLVQFQDESVVDDSQLPKDRFSAERLKGVDSTLKIQPAELGDSAMYLCASARNVLGSYNEQCFGPGTRLTVL.

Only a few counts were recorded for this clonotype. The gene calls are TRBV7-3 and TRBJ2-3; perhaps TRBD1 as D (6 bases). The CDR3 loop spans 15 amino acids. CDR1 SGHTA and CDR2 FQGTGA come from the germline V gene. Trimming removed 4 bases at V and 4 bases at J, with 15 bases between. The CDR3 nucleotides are TGTGCCAGCAGCTCCAGGGGTGTCGGGTCAGATACGCAGTATTTT. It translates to CASSSRGVGSDTQYF.

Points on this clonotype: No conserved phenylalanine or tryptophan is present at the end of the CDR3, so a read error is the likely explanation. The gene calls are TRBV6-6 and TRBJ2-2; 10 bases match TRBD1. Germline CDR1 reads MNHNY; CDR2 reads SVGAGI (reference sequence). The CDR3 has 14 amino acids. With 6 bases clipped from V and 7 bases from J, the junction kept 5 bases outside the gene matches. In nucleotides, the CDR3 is TGTGCCAGCAGGAGGGACAGGGGAGACGGGGAGCTGTTTGTT. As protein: CASRRDRGDGELFV.

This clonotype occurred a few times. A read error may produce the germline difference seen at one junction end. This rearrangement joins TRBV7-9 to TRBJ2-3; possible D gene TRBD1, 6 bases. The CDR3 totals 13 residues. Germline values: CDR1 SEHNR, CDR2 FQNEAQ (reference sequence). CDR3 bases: TGTGCCAGCAGCTTAGAGGGGGTAGATATGCAGTATTTT. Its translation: CASSLEGVDMQYF. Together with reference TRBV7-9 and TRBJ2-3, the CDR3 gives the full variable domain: DTGVSQNPRHKITKRGQNVTFRCDPISEHNRLYWYRQTLGQGPEFLTYFQNEAQLEKSRLLSDRFSAERPKGSFSTLEIQRTEQGDSAMYLCASSLEGVDMQYFGPGTRLTVL.

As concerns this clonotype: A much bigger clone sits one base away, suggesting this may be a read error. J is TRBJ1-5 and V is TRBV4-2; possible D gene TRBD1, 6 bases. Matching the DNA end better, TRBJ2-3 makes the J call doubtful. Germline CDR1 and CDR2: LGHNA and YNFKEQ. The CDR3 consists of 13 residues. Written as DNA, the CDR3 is TGTGCCAGCAGCCAATCGGACAGCCAGCCCCAGTATTTT. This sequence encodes CASSQSDSQPQYF.